This T cell receptor beta chain was sequenced during a study of OX40 agonist ivuxolimab in advanced cancers. Study observations and caveats: In general, CD8+ T cells held more expanded clones than CD4+ did, on average.

Clones were read by immunoSEQ multiplex PCR, and TCRdb kept only the in-frame ones, dropping some. Here the sample spans around 20,000 clones, roughly 74% being singletons. This clone has just one count. Its antigen remains unknown. The sample was CD4+ or CD8+ T cells sorted from blood, taken in a trial of the OX40 agonist ivuxolimab. The clonotype originates from an adult with an advanced solid tumor such as melanoma, head and neck, liver or kidney cancer.

The CDR3: CATRDRGLFYEQYF. In DNA, the CDR3 is TGTGCCACTCGAGACAGAGGATTATTCTACGAGCAGTACTTC. The gene calls are TRBV10-3 and TRBJ2-7, with TRBD1 as a possible D gene (5 bases). The V gene lost 10 bases and the J gene lost 3 bases, with 19 bases spanning the gap. From germline, CDR1 is ENHRY and CDR2 SYGVKD. This CDR3 comprises 14 residues.